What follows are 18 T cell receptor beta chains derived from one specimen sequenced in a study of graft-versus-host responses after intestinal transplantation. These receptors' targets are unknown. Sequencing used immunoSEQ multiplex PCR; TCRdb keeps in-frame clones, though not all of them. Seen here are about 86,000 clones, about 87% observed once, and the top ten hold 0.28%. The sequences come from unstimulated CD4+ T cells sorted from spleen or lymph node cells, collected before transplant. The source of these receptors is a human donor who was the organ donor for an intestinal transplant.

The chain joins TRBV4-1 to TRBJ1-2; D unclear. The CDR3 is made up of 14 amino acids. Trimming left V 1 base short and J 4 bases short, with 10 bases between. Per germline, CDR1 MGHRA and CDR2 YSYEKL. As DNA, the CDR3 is TGCGCCAGCAGCCAAGGGCACACATCCTATGGCTACACCTTC. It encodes CASSQGHTSYGYTF.

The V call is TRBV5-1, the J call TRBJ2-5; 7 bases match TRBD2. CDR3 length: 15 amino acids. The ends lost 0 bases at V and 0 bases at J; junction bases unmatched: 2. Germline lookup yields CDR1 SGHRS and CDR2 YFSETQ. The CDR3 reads CASSLAGTNQETQYF. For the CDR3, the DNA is TGCGCCAGCAGCTTGGCTGGGACTAACCAAGAGACCCAGTACTTC.

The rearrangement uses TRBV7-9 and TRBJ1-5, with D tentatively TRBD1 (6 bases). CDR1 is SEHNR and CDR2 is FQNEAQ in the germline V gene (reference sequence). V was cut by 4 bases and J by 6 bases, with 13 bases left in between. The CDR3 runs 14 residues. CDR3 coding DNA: TGTGCCAGCAGCTGGGCAGGGGTGCCTCAGCCCCAGCATTTT. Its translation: CASSWAGVPQPQHF.

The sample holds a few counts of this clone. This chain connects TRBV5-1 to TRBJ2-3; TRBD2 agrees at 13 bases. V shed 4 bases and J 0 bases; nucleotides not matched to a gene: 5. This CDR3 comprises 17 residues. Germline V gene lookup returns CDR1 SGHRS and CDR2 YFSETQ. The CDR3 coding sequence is TGCGCCAGCAGCACCGGACTAGCGGGAGCCAGCACAGATACGCAGTATTTT. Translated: CASSTGLAGASTDTQYF. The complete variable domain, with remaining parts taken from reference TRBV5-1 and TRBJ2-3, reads KAGVTQTPRYLIKTRGQQVTLSCSPISGHRSVSWYQQTPGQGLQFLFEYFSETQRNKGNFPGRFSGRQFSNSRSEMNVSTLELGDSALYLCASSTGLAGASTDTQYFGPGTRLTVL.

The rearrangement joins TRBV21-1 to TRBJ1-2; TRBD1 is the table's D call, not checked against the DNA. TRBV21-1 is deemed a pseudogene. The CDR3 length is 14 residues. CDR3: CASSSRQGARGYTF. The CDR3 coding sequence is TGTGCCAGCAGCAGCCGACAGGGGGCGCGGGGCTACACCTTC.

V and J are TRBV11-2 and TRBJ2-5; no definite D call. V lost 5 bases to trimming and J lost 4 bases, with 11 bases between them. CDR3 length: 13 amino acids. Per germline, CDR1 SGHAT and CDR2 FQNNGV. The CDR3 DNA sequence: TGTGCCAGCAGCCCGGTCCTACGAGAGACCCAGTACTTC. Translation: CASSPVLRETQYF.

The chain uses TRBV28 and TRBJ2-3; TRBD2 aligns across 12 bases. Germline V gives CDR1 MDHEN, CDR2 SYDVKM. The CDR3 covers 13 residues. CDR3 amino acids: CAVLAGGRDTQYF. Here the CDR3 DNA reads TGTGCTGTCCTAGCGGGAGGGAGAGATACGCAGTATTTT.

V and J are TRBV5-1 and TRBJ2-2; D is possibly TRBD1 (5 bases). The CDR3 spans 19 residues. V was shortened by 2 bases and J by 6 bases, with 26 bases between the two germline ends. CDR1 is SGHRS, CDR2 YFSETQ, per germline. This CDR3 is CASSLWGPLRDSGAGELFF. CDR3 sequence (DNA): TGCGCCAGCAGCTTATGGGGCCCCCTCAGGGATTCTGGAGCCGGGGAGCTGTTTTTT.

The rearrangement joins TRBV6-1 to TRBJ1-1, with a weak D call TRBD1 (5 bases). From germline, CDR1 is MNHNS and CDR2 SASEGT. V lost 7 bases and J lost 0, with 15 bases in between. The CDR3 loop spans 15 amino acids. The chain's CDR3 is CASKRPGHVNTEAFF. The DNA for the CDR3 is TGTGCCAGCAAAAGGCCAGGACACGTGAACACTGAAGCTTTCTTT.

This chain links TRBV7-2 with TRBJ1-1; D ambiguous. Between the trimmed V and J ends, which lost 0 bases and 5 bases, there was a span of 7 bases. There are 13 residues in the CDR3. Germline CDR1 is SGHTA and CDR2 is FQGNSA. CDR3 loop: CASSLAERTEAFF. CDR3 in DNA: TGTGCCAGCAGCTTAGCCGAGAGAACTGAAGCTTTCTTT. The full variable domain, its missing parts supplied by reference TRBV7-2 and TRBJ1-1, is GAGVSQSPSNKVTEKGKDVELRCDPISGHTALYWYRQSLGQGLEFLIYFQGNSAPDKSGLPSDRFSAERTGGSVSTLTIQRTQQEDSAVYLCASSLAERTEAFFGQGTRLTVV.

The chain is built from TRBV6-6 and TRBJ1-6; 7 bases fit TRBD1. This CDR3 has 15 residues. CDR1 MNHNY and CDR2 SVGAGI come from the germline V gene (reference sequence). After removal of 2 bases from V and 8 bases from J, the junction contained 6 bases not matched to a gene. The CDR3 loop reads CASSYPQGGYSPLHF. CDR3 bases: TGTGCCAGCAGTTACCCGCAGGGGGGATATTCACCCCTCCACTTT.

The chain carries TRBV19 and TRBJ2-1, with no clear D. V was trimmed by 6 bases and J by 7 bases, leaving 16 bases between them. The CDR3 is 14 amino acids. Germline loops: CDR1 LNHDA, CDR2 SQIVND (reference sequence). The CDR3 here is CASSAREVSNEQFF. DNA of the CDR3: TGTGCCAGTAGCGCGAGAGAGGTTTCGAATGAGCAGTTCTTC.

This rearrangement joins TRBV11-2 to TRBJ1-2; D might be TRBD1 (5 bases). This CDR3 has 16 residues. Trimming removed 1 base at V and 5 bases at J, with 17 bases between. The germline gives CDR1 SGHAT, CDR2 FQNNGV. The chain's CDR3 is CASSLATVTVLYGYTF. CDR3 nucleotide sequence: TGTGCCAGCAGCTTAGCTACTGTGACAGTACTATATGGCTACACCTTC. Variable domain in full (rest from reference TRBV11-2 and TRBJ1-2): EAGVAQSPRYKIIEKRQSVAFWCNPISGHATLYWYQQILGQGPKLLIQFQNNGVVDDSQLPKDRFSAERLKGVDSTLKIQPAKLEDSAVYLCASSLATVTVLYGYTFGSGTRLTVV.

The CDR3 region is CASSPGQTGNTIYF. CDR3 sequence (DNA): TGTGCCAGCAGTCCAGGACAGACTGGAAACACCATATATTTT. The chain links TRBV5-8 to TRBJ1-3; tentative D call: TRBD1 (6 bases). V lost 5 bases and J lost 2, with 11 bases in between. From germline, CDR1 is SGHTS and CDR2 YDEGEE. CDR3 length: 14 amino acids.

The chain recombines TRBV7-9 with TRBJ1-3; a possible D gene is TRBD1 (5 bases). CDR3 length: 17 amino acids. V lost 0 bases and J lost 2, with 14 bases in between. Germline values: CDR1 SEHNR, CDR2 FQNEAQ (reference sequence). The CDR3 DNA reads TGTGCCAGCAGCTTAGCCGGACTCCGGGGGGCTGGAAACACCATATATTTT. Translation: CASSLAGLRGAGNTIYF. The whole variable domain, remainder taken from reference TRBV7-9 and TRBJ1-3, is DTGVSQNPRHKITKRGQNVTFRCDPISEHNRLYWYRQTLGQGPEFLTYFQNEAQLEKSRLLSDRFSAERPKGSFSTLEIQRTEQGDSAMYLCASSLAGLRGAGNTIYFGEGSWLTVV.

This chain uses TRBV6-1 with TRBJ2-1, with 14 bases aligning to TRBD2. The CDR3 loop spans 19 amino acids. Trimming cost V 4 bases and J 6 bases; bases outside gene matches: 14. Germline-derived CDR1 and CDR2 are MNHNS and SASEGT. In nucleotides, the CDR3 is TGTGCCAGCAGTGTACGTCCCGGGACTAGCGGGGGAAGCTTCAATGAGCAGTTCTTC. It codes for CASSVRPGTSGGSFNEQFF.

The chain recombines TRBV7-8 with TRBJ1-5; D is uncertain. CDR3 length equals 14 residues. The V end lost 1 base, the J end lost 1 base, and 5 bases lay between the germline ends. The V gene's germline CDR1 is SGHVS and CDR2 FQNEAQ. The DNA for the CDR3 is TGTGCCAGCAGCTTAGGGCAAAGCAATCAGCCCCAGCATTTT. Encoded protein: CASSLGQSNQPQHF.

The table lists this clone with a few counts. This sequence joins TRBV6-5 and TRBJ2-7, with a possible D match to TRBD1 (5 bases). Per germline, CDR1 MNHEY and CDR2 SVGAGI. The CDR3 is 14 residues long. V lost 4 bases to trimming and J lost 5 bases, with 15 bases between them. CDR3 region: CASSSGIIGHEQYF. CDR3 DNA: TGTGCCAGCAGTTCAGGGATAATTGGGCACGAGCAGTACTTC.